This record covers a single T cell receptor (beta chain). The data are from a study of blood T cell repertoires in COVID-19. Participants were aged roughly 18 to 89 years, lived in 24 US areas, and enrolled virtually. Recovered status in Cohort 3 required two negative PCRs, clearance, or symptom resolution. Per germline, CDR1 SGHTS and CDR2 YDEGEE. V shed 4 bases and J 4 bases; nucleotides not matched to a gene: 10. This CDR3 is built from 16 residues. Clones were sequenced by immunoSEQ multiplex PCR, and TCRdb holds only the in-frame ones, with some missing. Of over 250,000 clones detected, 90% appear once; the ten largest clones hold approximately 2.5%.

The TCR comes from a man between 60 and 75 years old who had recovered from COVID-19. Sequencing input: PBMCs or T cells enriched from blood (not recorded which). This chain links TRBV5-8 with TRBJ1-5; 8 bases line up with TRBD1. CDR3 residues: CASSAGRGPFNQPQHF. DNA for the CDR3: TGTGCCAGCAGCGCGGGCAGGGGGCCCTTTAATCAGCCCCAGCATTTT.